The sequence of this T cell receptor (beta chain) was determined in a study of T cells after yellow fever vaccination. On the study more broadly: Fractions of limited cellularity were prepared by means of SMART-Seq v4 Ultra Low Input.

CDR3 size: 14 residues. CDR1 and CDR2 (germline): SGDLS, YYNGEE. V lost 2 bases to trimming and J lost 2 bases, with 11 bases between them. Findings of the study overall: Abundant clonotypes from the bulk population could have been carried over as contaminants into FACS-sorted repertoires. Most primary-vaccination clones recurred post-booster (roughly 97% CD4, just over 85% CD8). A faster peak, day 5 versus 15, was reached by the weaker secondary response.

Each CDR3 protein is one row after TCRdb ran MiXCR on the 5' RACE reads. The sample lists approximately 90,000 distinct CDR3 sequences, roughly 6% occurring once. Remarks on this clonotype: Its cognate antigen is unknown.

The material was CD8+ T cells sorted from PBMCs, obtained 10 days after the yellow fever booster vaccination. The receptor was derived from a man aged 18 to 29 who received the YFV17D yellow fever vaccine. The chain uses TRBV9 and TRBJ2-7; a possible D gene is TRBD2 (6 bases). CDR3 DNA sequence: TGTGCCAGCAGCGTTGGACTAAACGCCTACGAGCAGTACTTC. Its protein product is CASSVGLNAYEQYF.